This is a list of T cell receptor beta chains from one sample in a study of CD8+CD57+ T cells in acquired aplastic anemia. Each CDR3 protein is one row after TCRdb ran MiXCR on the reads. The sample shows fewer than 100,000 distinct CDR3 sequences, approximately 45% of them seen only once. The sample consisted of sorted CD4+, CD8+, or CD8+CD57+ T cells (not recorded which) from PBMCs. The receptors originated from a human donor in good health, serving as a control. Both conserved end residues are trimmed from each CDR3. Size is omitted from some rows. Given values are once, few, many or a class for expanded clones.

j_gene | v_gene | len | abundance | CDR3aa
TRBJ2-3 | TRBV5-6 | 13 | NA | ASSLGQAGTDTQY
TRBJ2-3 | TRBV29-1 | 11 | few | SVGMGGTDTQY
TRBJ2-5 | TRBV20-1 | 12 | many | SARELGGSETQY
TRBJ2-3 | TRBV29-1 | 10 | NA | SVGLSTDTQY
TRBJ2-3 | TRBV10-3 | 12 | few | AISDTGGTDTQY
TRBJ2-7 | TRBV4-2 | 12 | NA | PSSQDLGPYEQY
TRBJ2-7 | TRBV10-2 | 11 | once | ASRGGLPYEQY
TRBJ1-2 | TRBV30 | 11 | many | AWTEREGYGYT
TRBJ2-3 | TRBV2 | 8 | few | ASSDLTQY
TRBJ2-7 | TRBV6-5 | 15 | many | ASSYSSSGYSSYEQY